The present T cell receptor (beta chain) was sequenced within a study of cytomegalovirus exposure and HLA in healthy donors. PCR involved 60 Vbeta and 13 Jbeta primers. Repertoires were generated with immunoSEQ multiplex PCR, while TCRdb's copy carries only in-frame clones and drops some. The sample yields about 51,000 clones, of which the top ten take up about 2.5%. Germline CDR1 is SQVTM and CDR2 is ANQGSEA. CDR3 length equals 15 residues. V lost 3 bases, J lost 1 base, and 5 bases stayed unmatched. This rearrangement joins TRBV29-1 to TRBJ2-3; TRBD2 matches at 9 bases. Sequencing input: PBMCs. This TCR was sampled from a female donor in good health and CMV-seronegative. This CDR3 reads CSVDRVAGGTDTQYF. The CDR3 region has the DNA TGCAGCGTTGATAGGGTAGCGGGAGGCACAGATACGCAGTATTTT.